These 8 T cell receptor beta chains came from one sample sequenced in a study of cytomegalovirus exposure and HLA in healthy donors. A multiplex PCR was run with 60 Vbeta primers and 13 Jbeta primers. Using immunoSEQ multiplex PCR, the repertoire was profiled, and TCRdb retains in-frame clones only, with some absent. The sample holds around 150,000 clones, about four fifths seen once. Material for sequencing was PBMCs. The receptors originated from a woman aged 45 to 65 in good health and CMV-seronegative.

The chain links TRBV5-6 to TRBJ2-1; unclear D gene. In germline, CDR1 is SGHDT, CDR2 YYEEEE. V lost 1 base and J lost 6, with 17 bases in between. The CDR3 contains 16 residues. The CDR3 loop is CASSLSRFFVSNEQFF. In DNA form, the CDR3 reads TGTGCCAGCAGCTTGTCCCGGTTCTTTGTGAGCAATGAGCAGTTCTTC.

The DNA of the CDR3 is TGTGCCAGCAAGGAACAGGGGGTTTTGACTGAAGCTTTCTTT. Amino acid sequence: CASKEQGVLTEAFF. The chain uses TRBV2 and TRBJ1-1; the match to TRBD1 covers 8 bases. The J segment lost 5 bases and the V segment lost 7 bases, leaving 9 bases of the junction unmatched. The CDR3 is made up of 14 amino acids. From germline, CDR1 is SNHLY and CDR2 FYNNEI.

The chain links TRBV7-2 to TRBJ1-1, with 10 bases aligning to TRBD1. The CDR3 is made up of 13 amino acids. The V and J ends lost 5 bases and 8 bases, in that order; junction bases with no gene match: 5. Looked up from germline, CDR1 is SGHTA and CDR2 is FQGNSA. CDR3 DNA sequence: TGTGCCAGCAGCCCCCGGGACAGGGGAGAAGCTTTCTTT. This sequence encodes CASSPRDRGEAFF.

As regards this clone: This sample includes further DNA sequences coding for the same CDR3. The chain is built from TRBV27 and TRBJ2-6; unclear D gene. The ends were cut back, 5 bases at V and 0 bases at J, with 5 bases in the middle. Looked up from germline, CDR1 is MNHEY and CDR2 is SMNVEV (reference sequence). The CDR3 runs to 14 residues. This chain's CDR3 is CASSLSSGANVLTF. CDR3 in DNA: TGTGCCAGCAGTCTGAGCTCTGGGGCCAACGTCCTGACTTTC.

The chain carries TRBV16 and TRBJ2-3; 10 nucleotides align to TRBD1. CDR3 size: 17 residues. Germline assignment: CDR1 KGHSY and CDR2 FQNENV. Losses at the gene ends were 4 bases for V and 6 bases for J; bases not matched to a gene: 13. This CDR3 reads CASSPTGTGADGDTQYF. CDR3 bases: TGTGCCAGCAGCCCTACCGGGACAGGGGCCGACGGTGATACGCAGTATTTT.

The genes are TRBV12-5 and TRBJ2-5; 9 nucleotides line up with TRBD1. The tail of the sequence fits TRBJ2-7 better, so the J call may be wrong. Per the germline V gene, CDR1 is LGHNT and CDR2 is FRNRAP. The CDR3 spans 14 residues. As DNA, the CDR3 is TGTGCTAGTGGTTTGGGACAGGGGGCCTACGAGCAGTACTTC. This codes for CASGLGQGAYEQYF.

In this sample, this clone turned up a few times. The rearrangement uses TRBV10-3 and TRBJ2-7; tentative D call: TRBD1 (6 bases). The CDR3 consists of 14 residues. Trimming stripped 0 bases from V and 5 bases from J, with 11 bases between. Germline V gene sequence: CDR1 ENHRY, CDR2 SYGVKD. The CDR3 region has the DNA TGTGCCATCAGTGAGTCAGGACAGTACCACGAGCAGTACTTC. Its protein is CAISESGQYHEQYF.

This rearrangement joins TRBV7-2 to TRBJ2-3, with 16 nucleotides matching TRBD2. Trimming cost V 4 bases and J 2 bases; bases outside gene matches: 6. Germline-derived CDR1 and CDR2 are SGHTA and FQGNSA. The CDR3 is made up of 18 amino acids. The CDR3 is CASSSGLAGGPVTDTQYF. The CDR3 DNA reads as TGTGCCAGCAGCTCGGGACTAGCGGGGGGGCCAGTCACAGATACGCAGTATTTT.